This T cell receptor (beta chain) was identified during a study of shared clonotypes between healthy human individuals. Measured with immunoSEQ multiplex PCR; TCRdb has only the in-frame clones, and not every one. Here the sample spans 2 million to 2.5 million clones, roughly 93% being singletons. The CDR3 runs to 17 residues. The J segment lost 2 bases and the V segment lost 4 bases, leaving 7 bases of the junction unmatched. Germline values: CDR1 MGHRA, CDR2 YSYEKL. V is TRBV4-1 and J is TRBJ2-1; TRBD2 agrees at 11 bases. This receptor was obtained from a man in his late teens or twenties in good health. Some clones in this sample may be carry-over from other donors' samples. The specimen sequenced was naive CD4+ T cells from PBMCs. Subset denoted: CD45RA+ positively selected. In nucleotides, the CDR3 is TGCGCCAGCAGCCTTCAACTAGCGGGAGAGGCCTACAATGAGCAGTTCTTC. It specifies CASSLQLAGEAYNEQFF.